One and the same sample provided the 21 T cell receptor beta chains below, sequenced in a study of cytomegalovirus exposure and HLA in healthy donors. The PCR had 60 Vbeta and 13 Jbeta primers. The repertoire was sequenced with immunoSEQ multiplex PCR; TCRdb's copy has only in-frame clones and lacks some. Of about 82,000 clones in the sample, roughly 61% were seen once. What was sequenced was PBMCs. These receptors were collected from a woman in her 40s in good health and CMV-seropositive.

This rearrangement joins TRBV7-2 to TRBJ1-2; TRBD1 matches at 8 bases. The V gene's germline CDR1 is SGHTA and CDR2 FQGNSA. This CDR3 comprises 14 residues. The J segment lost 7 bases and the V segment lost 3 bases, leaving 7 bases of the junction unmatched. The DNA for the CDR3 is TGTGCCAGCAGCTTGTTACAGGGGGGGAGTGGCTACACCTTC. It specifies CASSLLQGGSGYTF.

The chain combines TRBV7-2 with TRBJ2-3, with 10 bases that match TRBD2. V lost 5 bases, J lost 4 bases, and 18 bases stayed unmatched. The germline gives CDR1 SGHTA, CDR2 FQGNSA. The CDR3 is 19 residues long. CDR3 in amino acids: CASSPRGVLAGTLSDTQYF. In DNA form, the CDR3 reads TGTGCCAGCAGCCCAAGGGGGGTACTAGCGGGAACGTTGTCAGATACGCAGTATTTT.

This clone was seen a single time. The chain recombines TRBV15 with TRBJ2-1, with TRBD1 identical over 7 bases. The CDR3 sequence is 15 residues long. Germline assignment: CDR1 LNHNV and CDR2 YYDKDF (reference sequence). V lost 1 base and J lost 3; bases outside the gene matches: 3. The CDR3 nucleotides are TGTGCCACCAGCAGAGGGGGGACAGTCTACAATGAGCAGTTCTTC. It codes for CATSRGGTVYNEQFF.

The chain combines TRBV6-1 with TRBJ1-1; possibly TRBD1 for D (6 bases). Germline V gene data show CDR1 as MNHNS and CDR2 as SASEGT. The CDR3 length is 15 residues. The V and J ends lost 7 bases and 0 bases respectively, with 15 bases between them. The CDR3 is CASTTGDPMNTEAFF. The CDR3 bases are TGTGCCAGCACGACAGGCGATCCCATGAACACTGAAGCTTTCTTT.

The J gene is TRBJ1-5, the V gene TRBV4-3, with TRBD1 matching over 9 bases. This CDR3 contains 18 residues. From germline, CDR1 is LGHNA and CDR2 YSLEER. After removal of 1 base from V and 5 bases from J, the junction contained 12 bases not matched to a gene. The CDR3 sequence: CASSQVVPGQGFYQPQHF. The CDR3 bases are TGCGCCAGCAGCCAAGTAGTCCCGGGACAGGGTTTCTATCAGCCCCAGCATTTT.

The V call is TRBV14, the J call TRBJ1-1; 12 nucleotides agree with TRBD1. Germline V gene sequence: CDR1 SGHDN, CDR2 FVKESK. V dropped 4 bases and J dropped 5; count of bases not matched to a gene: 17. The CDR3 covers 19 residues. CDR3 amino acids: CASSPAASGTGGTGTEAFF. The DNA of the CDR3 is TGTGCCAGCAGCCCAGCAGCGTCCGGGACAGGGGGCACTGGGACTGAAGCTTTCTTT.

This rearrangement joins TRBV6-5 to TRBJ2-5; possible D gene TRBD2, 5 bases. Germline V lookup: CDR1 MNHEY, CDR2 SVGAGI. The CDR3 contains 15 residues. V shed 0 bases and J shed 5 bases, with 13 bases lying between them. CDR3 nucleotides: TGTGCCAGCAGTTACTCGGGTTCAACGGGGGAGACCCAGTACTTC. Its translation: CASSYSGSTGETQYF.

V usage is TRBV4-3 and J usage is TRBJ1-3; D is possibly TRBD1 (5 bases). CDR3 size: 17 residues. Germline assignment: CDR1 LGHNA and CDR2 YSLEER. V was shortened by 0 bases and J by 3 bases, with 15 bases between the two germline ends. As DNA, the CDR3 is TGCGCCAGCAGCCAAGAACCTGGACAAGTCTATGGAAACACCATATATTTT. Translation gives CASSQEPGQVYGNTIYF.

In its sample, this clone was seen a few times. The chain is built from TRBV10-2 and TRBJ2-3; 8 bases are a match to TRBD1. The J segment lost 4 bases and the V segment lost 4 bases, leaving 4 bases of the junction unmatched. The germline V gene encodes CDR1 WSHSY and CDR2 SAAADI. This CDR3 is built from 14 residues. The CDR3 sequence: CASSGQGPPDTQYF. The CDR3 DNA is TGCGCCAGCAGTGGACAGGGGCCCCCAGATACGCAGTATTTT.

This chain connects TRBV5-1 to TRBJ2-5; 7 nucleotides match TRBD2. With 0 bases clipped from V and 2 bases from J, the junction kept 1 base outside the gene matches. The V gene's germline CDR1 is SGHRS and CDR2 YFSETQ. The CDR3 length is 14 residues. Here the CDR3 DNA reads TGCGCCAGCAGCTTGGGGACTAGTCAAGAGACCCAGTACTTC. Protein sequence: CASSLGTSQETQYF.

A single count supports this clone. CDR3 region: CASSPDRVEQFF. The CDR3 nucleotides are TGTGCCAGCTCACCTGACAGGGTCGAGCAGTTCTTC. The chain combines TRBV6-1 with TRBJ2-1, with TRBD1 matching 7 bases. V was clipped by 8 bases and J by 10 bases; unmatched bases: 8. CDR1 and CDR2 (germline): MNHNS, SASEGT. This CDR3 has 12 amino acids.

The V gene is TRBV11-3, the J gene TRBJ2-2, with D perhaps TRBD1 (5 bases). The germline V gene encodes CDR1 SGHNT and CDR2 YENEEA. This CDR3 spans 16 amino acids. Trimming took off 5 bases at V and 4 bases at J, with 17 bases between the two ends. The CDR3 sequence: CASSDRREAGTGELFF. The CDR3 nucleotides are TGTGCCAGCAGCGACCGCAGGGAAGCAGGCACCGGGGAGCTGTTTTTT.

The V and J genes are TRBV9 and TRBJ1-2; 9 bases align to TRBD1. The CDR3 spans 13 residues. V gave up 4 bases and J gave up 7 bases; unmatched junction bases: 5. Germline V gives CDR1 SGDLS, CDR2 YYNGEE. The CDR3 region has the DNA TGTGCCAGCAGCCCGGACAGGGGAAGTGGCTACACCTTC. Translating it yields CASSPDRGSGYTF.

The V call is TRBV10-3, the J call TRBJ1-4; D is perhaps TRBD1 (5 bases). Between the trimmed V and J ends, which lost 10 bases and 8 bases, there was a span of 17 bases. Germline V CDR1 and CDR2: ENHRY, SYGVKD. The CDR3 is 13 amino acids. The CDR3 DNA sequence: TGTGCCACCCAGGACATTCAGAGGGAAAAACTGTTTTTT. This codes for CATQDIQREKLFF.

The CDR3 region is CASSRSGTGAYEQYF. In DNA, the CDR3 is TGTGCCAGCAGCCGCTCAGGGACAGGAGCCTACGAGCAGTACTTC. The chain employs TRBV7-2 and TRBJ2-7, with TRBD1 identical over 8 bases. V shed 5 bases, J shed 2 bases, and the junction held 8 bases outside the gene matches. Germline assignment: CDR1 SGHTA and CDR2 FQGNSA. The CDR3 spans 15 residues.

This clone was picked up a small number of times. The rearrangement uses TRBV7-2 and TRBJ1-2; 7 bases are a match to TRBD1. Per germline, CDR1 SGHTA and CDR2 FQGNSA. V gave up 3 bases and J gave up 8 bases; unmatched junction bases: 12. CDR3 length equals 15 residues. The CDR3, as DNA: TGTGCCAGCAGCTTCCAATCCGGGACAGCGGCCGGCTACACCTTC. Translation: CASSFQSGTAAGYTF.

For this clone: Additional DNA sequences in this sample encode the identical CDR3. The chain employs TRBV7-2 and TRBJ2-3, with 11 nucleotides matching TRBD2. Germline V gives CDR1 SGHTA, CDR2 FQGNSA. V was pared by 6 bases and J by 1 base, with 6 bases of the junction left unmatched. The CDR3 is 16 residues long. DNA of the CDR3: TGTGCCAGCAGTTCTATAGCGGGAGGGGGCACAGATACGCAGTATTTT. Translating it yields CASSSIAGGGTDTQYF.

This chain uses TRBV5-4 with TRBJ2-5; 15 bases line up with TRBD2. Trimming at V came to 3 bases and at J to 5 bases, leaving 2 bases not matched to a gene. In germline, CDR1 is SGHNT, CDR2 YYREEE (reference sequence). This CDR3 region has 15 residues. CDR3 sequence (DNA): TGTGCCAGCAGCTCAGGACTAGCGGGGGGGGAGACCCAGTACTTC. This sequence encodes CASSSGLAGGETQYF.

V usage is TRBV5-6 and J usage is TRBJ1-2; 9 bases fit TRBD1. This CDR3 spans 15 amino acids. Per germline, CDR1 SGHDT and CDR2 YYEEEE. V shed 0 bases, J shed 5 bases, and the junction held 5 bases outside the gene matches. The CDR3 loop is CASSLEQGAVYGYTF. The CDR3 DNA reads TGTGCCAGCAGCTTGGAACAGGGGGCTGTTTATGGCTACACCTTC.

This clone was seen once. The rearrangement joins TRBV19 to TRBJ1-4, with TRBD1 as a possible D gene (5 bases). V lost 6 bases to trimming and J lost 3 bases, with 8 bases between them. Germline CDR1 LNHDA, CDR2 SQIVND (reference sequence). There are 13 residues in the CDR3. CDR3: CASSRVANEKLFF. DNA of the CDR3: TGTGCCAGTAGCAGGGTGGCTAATGAAAAACTGTTTTTT.

The V and J genes are TRBV6-4 and TRBJ2-2; D is unresolved. This CDR3 contains 16 residues. The V gene's germline CDR1 is MRHNA and CDR2 SNTAGT. Trimming cost V 4 bases and J 3 bases, with 15 bases left between them. The CDR3 spells CASSVVEAWDTGELFF. The DNA of the CDR3 is TGTGCCAGCAGTGTAGTCGAAGCGTGGGACACCGGGGAGCTGTTTTTT.